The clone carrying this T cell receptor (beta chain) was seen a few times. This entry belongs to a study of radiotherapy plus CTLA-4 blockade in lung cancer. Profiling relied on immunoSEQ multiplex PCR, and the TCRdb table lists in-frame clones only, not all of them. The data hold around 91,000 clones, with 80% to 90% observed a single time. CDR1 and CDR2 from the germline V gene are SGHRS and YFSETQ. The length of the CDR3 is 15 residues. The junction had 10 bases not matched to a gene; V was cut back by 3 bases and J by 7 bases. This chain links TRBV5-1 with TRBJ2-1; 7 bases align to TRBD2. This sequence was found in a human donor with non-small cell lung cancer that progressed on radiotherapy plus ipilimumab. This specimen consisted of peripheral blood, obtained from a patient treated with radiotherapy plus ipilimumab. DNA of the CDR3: TGCGCCAGCAGCTCCCTGGGAGGGAGTGAGAATGAGCAGTTCTTC. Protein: CASSSLGGSENEQFF.